Each of the 32 T cell receptor beta chains below was sequenced from the same sample in a study of blood T cell repertoires in COVID-19. This table comes from immunoSEQ multiplex PCR, and its TCRdb copy is limited to in-frame clones, with some not included. The table records about 200,000 clones, approximately 87% of them present only once. Sequenced sample: peripheral blood. These TCRs come from a woman in her 70s with acute or convalescent COVID-19.

A single count supports this clone. The chain employs TRBV5-1 and TRBJ2-1; D unclear. Germline CDR1 SGHRS, CDR2 YFSETQ. V was trimmed by 0 bases and J by 0 bases, leaving 7 bases between them. The CDR3 totals 15 residues. The CDR3 nucleotides are TGCGCCAGCAGCTTGGATTCCAGCTCCTACAATGAGCAGTTCTTC. Amino acid sequence: CASSLDSSSYNEQFF.

This clone was seen a handful of times. This chain links TRBV28 with TRBJ1-2; TRBD1 matches 8 bases. Trimming removed 6 bases from V and 4 bases from J; junction bases left unmatched: 19. The CDR3 spans 18 residues. Germline CDR1 and CDR2: MDHEN and SYDVKM. CDR3 nucleotides: TGTGCCAGCAGATGGGGCCGACAGGGGACTTGGGCCCCCTATGGCTACACCTTC. Translation gives CASRWGRQGTWAPYGYTF.

V gene TRBV5-1 combines with J gene TRBJ2-5, with D possibly being TRBD2 (6 bases). The CDR3 covers 14 residues. Per germline, CDR1 SGHRS and CDR2 YFSETQ. V lost 4 bases and J 5 bases, leaving 15 bases between the germline ends. CDR3 DNA sequence: TGCGCCAGCAGCCGGGACTCCTCGCGGGAGACCCAGTACTTC. It translates to CASSRDSSRETQYF. Full variable domain (remainder filled in from reference TRBV5-1 and TRBJ2-5): KAGVTQTPRYLIKTRGQQVTLSCSPISGHRSVSWYQQTPGQGLQFLFEYFSETQRNKGNFPGRFSGRQFSNSRSEMNVSTLELGDSALYLCASSRDSSRETQYFGPGTRLLVL.

V usage is TRBV19 and J usage is TRBJ1-3; maybe TRBD1 (5 bases). CDR3 size: 13 residues. V dropped 8 bases and J dropped 2 bases, with 10 bases sitting between them. The germline CDR1 and CDR2 sequences are LNHDA and SQIVND (reference sequence). The CDR3 sequence: CASGGVTGNTIYF. The CDR3 DNA sequence: TGTGCCAGTGGGGGGGTTACTGGAAACACCATATATTTT.

CDR3 sequence reads: CASSLTRREETQYF. The CDR3 DNA reads as TGTGCCAGCAGCTTGACTAGAAGAGAAGAGACCCAGTACTTC. V usage is TRBV5-6 and J usage is TRBJ2-5; TRBD2 might be the D (5 bases). The CDR3 runs to 14 residues. With 1 base removed from V and 3 bases from J, the gap between germline ends came to 10 bases. CDR1 and CDR2 (germline): SGHDT, YYEEEE.

The chain couples TRBV2 to TRBJ1-2; the match to TRBD1 covers 8 bases. The CDR3 is made up of 13 amino acids. With 7 bases clipped from V and 3 bases from J, the junction kept 4 bases outside the gene matches. The germline V gene encodes CDR1 SNHLY and CDR2 FYNNEI. CDR3 region: CASTPDRDYGYTF. The CDR3 region has the DNA TGTGCCAGCACTCCGGACAGGGACTATGGCTACACCTTC.

This rearrangement joins TRBV25-1 to TRBJ2-7; 10 nucleotides line up with TRBD1. This CDR3 has 15 residues. Losses at the gene ends were 4 bases for V and 3 bases for J; bases not matched to a gene: 6. In germline, CDR1 is MGHDK, CDR2 SYGVNS. The CDR3: CASSGGTGVYYEQYF. The CDR3 DNA reads as TGTGCCAGCAGTGGGGGGACAGGGGTGTACTACGAGCAGTACTTC.

This sequence joins TRBV4-2 and TRBJ2-1, with 9 bases fitting TRBD2. This CDR3 has 17 amino acids. The germline gives CDR1 LGHNA, CDR2 YNFKEQ. V lost 0 bases to trimming and J lost 4 bases; unmatched junction nucleotides: 7. The CDR3 sequence: CASSQDPTSGWYNEQFF. In nucleotides, the CDR3 is TGTGCCAGCAGCCAAGATCCCACTAGCGGGTGGTACAATGAGCAGTTCTTC.

The V call is TRBV19, the J call TRBJ1-5; 8 bases agree with TRBD1. This CDR3 is 17 amino acids long. CDR1 is LNHDA, CDR2 SQIVND, per germline (reference sequence). The V gene end was trimmed by 5 bases and the J gene end by 2 bases; junction bases not matched to a gene: 11. Here the CDR3 DNA reads TGTGCCAGTAGTTCTTCAGGGGGCTGGGGAGGCAATCAGCCCCAGCATTTT. The encoded protein is CASSSSGGWGGNQPQHF.

The chain combines TRBV4-1 with TRBJ1-6, with a weak D call TRBD1 (5 bases). Deletions cut 4 bases from V and 6 bases from J, with 16 bases between. In germline, CDR1 is MGHRA, CDR2 YSYEKL. The CDR3 consists of 16 residues. The CDR3 DNA sequence: TGCGCCAGCAGCCGCCCGGCCGCGGGACGTAATTCACCCCTCCACTTT. As protein: CASSRPAAGRNSPLHF.

V and J are TRBV5-1 and TRBJ2-5, with 10 bases matching TRBD2. The CDR3 is 14 amino acids. The germline gives CDR1 SGHRS, CDR2 YFSETQ. V was clipped by 4 bases and J by 5 bases; unmatched bases: 5. CDR3 protein: CASSRGTSVETQYF. CDR3 nucleotide sequence: TGCGCCAGCAGCCGTGGGACTAGCGTGGAGACCCAGTACTTC.

The CDR3: CASSLMRDQPQHF. Written as DNA, the CDR3 is TGTGCCAGCAGTTTAATGAGGGATCAGCCCCAGCATTTT. The chain links TRBV12-3 or TRBV12-4 to TRBJ1-5, with D uncertain. The CDR3 extends over 13 amino acids. V lost 2 bases and J lost 5, with 7 bases in between.

This chain connects TRBV7-9 to TRBJ2-5; the D gene is possibly TRBD1 (6 bases). Trimming removed 7 bases at V and 4 bases at J, with 13 bases between. The CDR3 has 13 residues. Germline V gene lookup returns CDR1 SEHNR and CDR2 FQNEAQ (reference sequence). The CDR3 loop is CASIHVGAETQYF. The CDR3 DNA reads as TGTGCCAGCATCCACGTGGGGGCAGAGACCCAGTACTTC. The whole variable domain, filled in from reference TRBV7-9 and TRBJ2-5, reads DTGVSQNPRHKITKRGQNVTFRCDPISEHNRLYWYRQTLGQGPEFLTYFQNEAQLEKSRLLSDRFSAERPKGSFSTLEIQRTEQGDSAMYLCASIHVGAETQYFGPGTRLLVL.

The CDR3 region is CASSESYHSRGIQYF. The CDR3 DNA is TGTGCCAGCAGTGAATCTTATCACTCGCGGGGCATTCAGTACTTC. The V and J genes are TRBV25-1 and TRBJ2-4; D is perhaps TRBD2 (6 bases). CDR3 size: 15 residues. Germline assignment: CDR1 MGHDK and CDR2 SYGVNS. V was trimmed by 1 base and J by 9 bases, leaving 16 bases between them.

The rearrangement uses TRBV2 and TRBJ2-2, with D tentatively TRBD1 (6 bases). The V and J ends lost 5 bases and 5 bases respectively, with 12 bases between them. Germline assignment: CDR1 SNHLY and CDR2 FYNNEI. The CDR3 contains 14 residues. In DNA, the CDR3 is TGTGCCAGCAGTACAGGGTCAGGGACCGGGGAGCTGTTTTTT. This translates into CASSTGSGTGELFF.

The chain couples TRBV27 to TRBJ2-2, with D unresolved. Germline V gene sequence: CDR1 MNHEY, CDR2 SMNVEV (reference sequence). This CDR3 has 16 residues. V was clipped by 3 bases and J by 1 base, with 12 bases between them. The CDR3 spells CASSFTRIMNTGELFF. DNA of the CDR3: TGTGCCAGCAGTTTCACACGTATTATGAACACCGGGGAGCTGTTTTTT.

The rearrangement joins TRBV6-5 to TRBJ1-5; TRBD1 is a possible D gene (6 bases). The CDR3 is made up of 13 amino acids. V shed 5 bases and J shed 9 bases, with 14 bases lying between them. Germline assignment: CDR1 MNHEY and CDR2 SVGAGI. CDR3 DNA sequence: TGTGCCAGCAGTCCGGACAGTCTGCGGCCCCAGCATTTT. Amino acids: CASSPDSLRPQHF.

The chain combines TRBV5-6 with TRBJ1-3, with TRBD1 as a possible D gene (6 bases). The V and J ends lost 0 bases and 0 bases respectively, with 13 bases between them. The length of the CDR3 is 17 residues. Germline V lookup: CDR1 SGHDT, CDR2 YYEEEE. CDR3 DNA: TGTGCCAGCAGCTTGGTCGGGGGGGCCCCCTCTGGAAACACCATATATTTT. Protein sequence: CASSLVGGAPSGNTIYF. Full variable domain (outside the CDR3, taken from reference TRBV5-6 and TRBJ1-3): DAGVTQSPTHLIKTRGQQVTLRCSPKSGHDTVSWYQQALGQGPQFIFQYYEEEERQRGNFPDRFSGHQFPNYSSELNVNALLLGDSALYLCASSLVGGAPSGNTIYFGEGSWLTVV.

The table lists this clone with a count of one. V and J are TRBV18 and TRBJ1-3; D unclear. Germline-derived CDR1 and CDR2 are KGHSH and LQKENI. Trimming took 3 bases from V and 3 from J, leaving 12 bases between them. The CDR3 is made up of 15 amino acids. The CDR3 region has the DNA TGTGCCAGCTCACCTATGAGGCTCGGTGGAAACACCATATATTTT. Its translation is CASSPMRLGGNTIYF.

The chain joins TRBV7-2 to TRBJ2-2, with 7 bases lining up with TRBD2. After removal of 7 bases from V and 2 bases from J, the junction contained 13 bases not matched to a gene. Germline V gives CDR1 SGHTA, CDR2 FQGNSA. The CDR3 extends over 17 amino acids. The CDR3 reads CASTPGGRGLNTGELFF. The CDR3 DNA is TGTGCCAGCACCCCGGGAGGCCGGGGCTTAAACACCGGGGAGCTGTTTTTT.

On this clone: Other nucleotide sequences in the sample specify the same CDR3. V is TRBV5-1 and J is TRBJ2-1, with D uncertain. Per the germline V gene, CDR1 is SGHRS and CDR2 is YFSETQ. CDR3 length: 15 amino acids. The ends were cut back, 0 bases at V and 0 bases at J, with 7 bases in the middle. CDR3 amino acids: CASSLAGSSYNEQFF. The CDR3 nucleotides read TGCGCCAGCAGCTTGGCCGGGTCCTCCTACAATGAGCAGTTCTTC.

The chain links TRBV28 to TRBJ2-1; 9 bases align to TRBD2. The CDR3 is made up of 15 amino acids. The germline CDR1 and CDR2 sequences are MDHEN and SYDVKM. The trim removed 5 bases at V and 0 bases at J, leaving 2 bases unmatched. The CDR3 protein is CASSVSGSSYNEQFF. The CDR3 bases are TGTGCCAGCAGTGTTAGCGGGAGCTCCTACAATGAGCAGTTCTTC.

The chain uses TRBV2 and TRBJ1-6, with TRBD1 matching over 7 bases. The J segment lost 0 bases and the V segment lost 7 bases, leaving 6 bases of the junction unmatched. The CDR3 is 16 amino acids. Germline-derived CDR1 and CDR2 are SNHLY and FYNNEI. CDR3 in DNA: TGTGCCAGCACCCGGGACAGCAGCTCCTATAATTCACCCCTCCACTTT. Its translation: CASTRDSSSYNSPLHF. Using reference TRBV2 and TRBJ1-6 for the parts outside the CDR3, the full variable domain is EPEVTQTPSHQVTQMGQEVILRCVPISNHLYFYWYRQILGQKVEFLVSFYNNEISEKSEIFDDQFSVERPDGSNFTLKIRSTKLEDSAMYFCASTRDSSSYNSPLHFGNGTRLTVT.

This rearrangement joins TRBV7-2 to TRBJ2-2; the match to TRBD1 covers 9 bases. Unmatched junction bases numbered 4, after V lost 5 bases and J lost 0 bases. The CDR3 covers 16 residues. Germline CDR1 is SGHTA and CDR2 is FQGNSA. The CDR3 region is CASSRTGGANTGELFF. DNA of the CDR3: TGTGCCAGCAGCCGCACAGGGGGCGCGAACACCGGGGAGCTGTTTTTT.

V gene TRBV3-1 (or the pseudogene TRBV3-2) combines with J gene TRBJ2-5; 8 positions agree with TRBD2. The CDR3 covers 17 residues. The ends lost 7 bases at V and 4 bases at J; junction bases unmatched: 17. The germline V gene encodes CDR1 LGHDT and CDR2 YNNKEL (reference sequence). The CDR3 sequence is CASKLAVGQPSSETQYF. The CDR3 bases are TGTGCCAGCAAACTAGCGGTAGGGCAGCCTAGCTCAGAGACCCAGTACTTC.

A remark on this clone: This sample also contains other DNA sequences that code for the same CDR3. V is TRBV18 and J is TRBJ2-5; D unclear. CDR3 length: 11 amino acids. CDR1 is KGHSH, CDR2 LQKENI, per germline. Trimming removed 3 bases from V and 5 bases from J, with 4 bases in between. The CDR3 reads CASSPRETQYF. The CDR3 nucleotides read TGTGCCAGCTCACCCCGGGAGACCCAGTACTTC.

The rearrangement links TRBV6-2 or TRBV6-3 to TRBJ2-3; 9 positions match TRBD1. CDR1 is MNHEY, CDR2 SVGEGT, per germline. The CDR3 spans 17 residues. V gave up 0 bases and J gave up 2 bases; unmatched junction bases: 6. The CDR3 spells CASSYSPRDRVTDTQYF. CDR3 bases: TGTGCCAGCAGTTACTCGCCCCGGGACAGGGTCACAGATACGCAGTATTTT.

The chain employs TRBV6-2 or TRBV6-3 and TRBJ2-3, with 8 nucleotides matching TRBD2. Trimming at V came to 3 bases and at J to 4 bases, leaving 12 bases not matched to a gene. There are 17 residues in the CDR3. From germline, CDR1 is MNHEY and CDR2 SVGEGT. Written as DNA, the CDR3 is TGTGCCAGCAGTTATACAGCGAGCGGGAGCATGGCAGATACGCAGTATTTT. It translates to CASSYTASGSMADTQYF.

This chain uses TRBV5-4 with TRBJ2-7; D possibly corresponds to TRBD2 (5 bases). The germline V gene has CDR1 SGHNT and CDR2 YYREEE (reference sequence). Trimming pared 4 bases from V and 2 bases from J, leaving 22 bases between. The CDR3 has 17 amino acids. The CDR3 nucleotides are TGTGCCAGCAGCCCAGGATCCCCAAGCGGCAGAACCTACGAGCAGTACTTC. Residues: CASSPGSPSGRTYEQYF.

The chain is built from TRBV7-2 and TRBJ2-2; 15 bases are a match to TRBD2. The CDR3 runs to 18 residues. V trimming: 6 bases; J trimming: 3 bases; junction bases outside the gene matches: 8. Per the germline V gene, CDR1 is SGHTA and CDR2 is FQGNSA. The CDR3 DNA follows: TGTGCCAGCAGTTCTGGACTAGCGGGGGGGAGTTACACCGGGGAGCTGTTTTTT. It encodes CASSSGLAGGSYTGELFF.

V gene TRBV7-6 combines with J gene TRBJ1-1; possible D gene TRBD1, 6 bases. The CDR3 has 18 amino acids. V was shortened by 5 bases and J by 0 bases, with 22 bases between the two germline ends. Germline V CDR1 and CDR2: SGHVS, FNYEAQ. The chain's CDR3 is CASSGLGGGPFMNTEAFF. CDR3 DNA sequence: TGTGCCAGCAGCGGCCTAGGGGGTGGACCCTTTATGAACACTGAAGCTTTCTTT.

This chain links TRBV3-1 (or the pseudogene TRBV3-2) with TRBJ1-6, with 8 positions matching TRBD1. The V gene's germline CDR1 is LGHDT and CDR2 YNNKEL (reference sequence). V shed 1 base, J shed 7 bases, and the junction held 3 bases outside the gene matches. The CDR3 has 15 amino acids. The CDR3 sequence is CASSQGTGKNSPLHF. CDR3 sequence (DNA): TGTGCCAGCAGCCAAGGGACAGGGAAAAATTCACCCCTCCACTTT.